The entry below gives a single TCR beta chain sequence along with its context. Its specificity is not known. This entry comes from a study of graft-versus-host responses after intestinal transplantation. For the study at large: Grafts that recipients had were multivisceral, liver-intestinal, or isolated intestinal transplants. Uniformly, recipients were administered anti-thymocyte globulin induction with subsequent tacrolimus and steroids for three to four years.

TCRdb's table, derived via immunoSEQ multiplex PCR, lists solely in-frame clones and lacks some. The profile covers approximately 88,000 clones, with 94% appearing a single time and about 0.2% taken by the ten largest. General study points: Individuals who had graft-donor T cell macrochimerism had allografts that showed high graft-versus-host to host-versus-graft clonal ratios. Recipient marrow contained GvH clones, some of which appeared first in ileum or blood.

The germline CDR1 and CDR2 sequences are LNHDA and SQIVND (reference sequence). The CDR3 sequence is 15 residues long. Trimming removed 1 base at V and 0 bases at J, with 7 bases between. Here the sequenced sample was unstimulated CD4+ T cells sorted from spleen or lymph node cells, taken before transplant. This receptor was taken from a human donor who was the organ donor for an intestinal transplant. The V gene is TRBV19, the J gene TRBJ1-3, with unresolved D. The CDR3 bases are TGTGCCAGTAGTATAGTACCAGGCTCTGGAAACACCATATATTTT. Translation gives CASSIVPGSGNTIYF.